This TCR beta chain was sequenced during a study of T cells in Graves' hyperthyroidism and ophthalmopathy. This CDR3 is 14 amino acids long. Germline V gene data show CDR1 as SNHLY and CDR2 as FYNNEI. After removal of 2 bases from V and 8 bases from J, the junction contained 3 bases not matched to a gene. TCR beta CDR3 regions were amplified from RNA. First-round RT-PCR of the TCR CDR3 relied on the HTBI primer set. TCRdb analysed the multiplex PCR reads with MiXCR anew, one entry per CDR3 protein. The table lists roughly 500,000 distinct CDR3 sequences, approximately 49% of them singletons, with about two fifths in the top ten. Study results and caveats: The authors' 13 V-J model separated ophthalmopathy from stable hyperthyroidism.

With respect to this clonotype: The target antigen is unknown.

The clonotype originates from an adult woman with Graves' disease, either hyperthyroidism or ophthalmopathy (not recorded which). The chain links TRBV2 to TRBJ1-6; 7 nucleotides agree with TRBD1. Material: peripheral blood or thyroid tissue (not recorded which). CDR3: CASSESGQYSPLHF. The CDR3 coding sequence is TGTGCCAGCAGTGAATCGGGACAGTATTCACCCCTCCACTTT.